This TCR beta chain was profiled in a study of blood T cell repertoires in COVID-19. On the study more broadly: Both acute and convalescent COVID-19 samples were obtained from the United States, Italy and Spain.

In the original workflow: Researchers report that nucleated cell counts were estimated from reference gene primer amplification. Produced via immunoSEQ multiplex PCR; TCRdb's table is partial and in-frame only. V and J calls and clone size are those listed in that table; D and trimming were worked out from the DNA. The data hold some 170,000 clones, with around 81% observed a single time. CDR1 is LGHDT, CDR2 YNNKEL, per germline (reference sequence). The germline V and J ends were trimmed by 2 bases and 2 bases, with 14 bases remaining between them. The CDR3 is 16 amino acids. This clone was detected only once. Seattle patient enrollment occurred during active infection, with longitudinal follow-up thereafter.

The specimen was peripheral blood. This sequence joins TRBV3-1 (or the pseudogene TRBV3-2) and TRBJ2-3; tentatively, D is TRBD1 (5 bases). This receptor was identified in a woman in her thirties or forties with COVID-19, enrolled during active disease. Here the CDR3 reads CASSQTGNRHTDTQYF. CDR3 coding DNA: TGTGCCAGCAGCCAAACAGGTAACCGGCACACAGATACGCAGTATTTT.